This is a list of T cell receptor beta chains from one sample in a study of CD8 T cells in ankylosing spondylitis. TCRdb analysed the 5' RACE reads with MiXCR anew, one entry per CDR3 protein. The sample shows approximately 250,000 distinct CDR3 sequences, roughly 32% of them seen only once. Source material: blood, either unsorted or a sorted T cell fraction (not recorded which). These TCRs come from a male donor with ankylosing spondylitis or in good health (not recorded which). CDR3s include the opening cysteine and the closing phenylalanine or tryptophan.

TRBJ1-2,TRBV12-3/TRBV12-4,CASGLEISNYGYTF
TRBJ2-7,TRBV29-1,CSVEDRQGLPYEQYF
TRBJ2-5,TRBV12-3/TRBV12-4,CASSLGRTPGGQETQYF
TRBJ1-5,TRBV6-1,CASSETGDLSNQPQHF
TRBJ2-7,TRBV11-2,CASSLGLPYNEQYF
TRBJ2-1,TRBV6-5,CASTLYNEQFF
TRBJ2-5,TRBV20-1,CSARIHSQTGQETQYF
TRBJ2-5,TRBV10-3,CAISAGTSGGAKEETQYF
TRBJ2-3,TRBV6-1,CASTRLMVAGDDADTQYF
TRBJ2-6,TRBV4-2,CASSPRLRCSGANVLTF
TRBJ2-2,TRBV10-3,CAIMKQITGELFF
TRBJ2-7,TRBV12-3/TRBV12-4,CASSATSKSSYEQYF
TRBJ2-1,TRBV6-5,CASSYGGDNYNEQFF
TRBJ2-7,TRBV12-3/TRBV12-4,CASSLWTGGFYEQYF
TRBJ2-7,TRBV4-2,CASNQGIKGYEQYF
TRBJ2-7,TRBV20-1,CSAGDGDYEQYF
TRBJ1-1,TRBV10-3,CAISERGAEAFF
TRBJ1-2,TRBV6-1,CASSEGWGSTTNYGYTF
TRBJ2-3,TRBV5-1,CASSLEGLGMDTQYF
TRBJ2-5,TRBV9,CASSVDQGLETQYF
TRBJ1-1,TRBV20-1,CSARGTEILNTEAFF
TRBJ2-1,TRBV7-2,CASSLGVLNEQFF
TRBJ2-1,TRBV11-2,CASSLARAIEQFF
TRBJ1-6,TRBV18,CASSQGGQVTSPLHF
TRBJ2-3,TRBV10-3,CAISGIRPGTSGGTDTQYF
TRBJ1-2,TRBV6-1,CASGSDRENGYTF
TRBJ2-5,TRBV18,CASSPTSAGGQETQYF
TRBJ1-1,TRBV12-3/TRBV12-4,CASSLVAAQAFF
TRBJ2-7,TRBV25-1,CASRGWQEQYF
TRBJ1-1,TRBV12-3/TRBV12-4,CASTSSGAEAFF
TRBJ2-7,TRBV20-1,CSGAPGRYEQYF
TRBJ2-3,TRBV20-1,CSARAGVPSTDTQYF
TRBJ2-7,TRBV27,CASSFSGAYEQYF
TRBJ2-1,TRBV7-9,CASSQWGTGIDEQFF
TRBJ2-5,TRBV20-1,CSARAGGPETQYF
TRBJ2-7,TRBV6-5,CASSYSMVGVDEQYF
TRBJ1-4,TRBV20-1,CSTGSRYEKLFF
TRBJ2-4,TRBV20-1,CSALSGLAKNIQYF
TRBJ2-3,TRBV9,CASSIGTSVRGDTQYF
TRBJ1-5,TRBV10-3,CAIGRDTINQPQHF
TRBJ1-6,TRBV20-1,CSARVRPGVRSPLHF
TRBJ2-1,TRBV20-1,CSAMGQASSNEQFF
TRBJ1-5,TRBV20-1,CSAREVGSAQPQHF
TRBJ2-1,TRBV12-3/TRBV12-4,CASSDREPYNEQFF
TRBJ2-5,TRBV14,CASSQEGGAAETQYF
TRBJ2-3,TRBV7-8,CASNSHRDPTDTQYF
TRBJ2-2,TRBV3-1,CASSPDTSGEVGELFF